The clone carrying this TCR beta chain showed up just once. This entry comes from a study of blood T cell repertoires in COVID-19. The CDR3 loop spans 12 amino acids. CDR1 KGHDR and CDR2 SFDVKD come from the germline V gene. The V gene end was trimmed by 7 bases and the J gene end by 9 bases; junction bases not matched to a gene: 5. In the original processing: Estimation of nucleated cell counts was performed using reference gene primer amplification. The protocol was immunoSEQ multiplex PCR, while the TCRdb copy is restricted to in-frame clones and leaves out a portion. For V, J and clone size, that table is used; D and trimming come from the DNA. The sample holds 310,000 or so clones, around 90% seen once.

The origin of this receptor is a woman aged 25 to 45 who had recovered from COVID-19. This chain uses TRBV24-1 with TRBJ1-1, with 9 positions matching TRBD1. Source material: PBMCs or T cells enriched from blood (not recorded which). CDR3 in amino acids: CATSSGQGQAFF. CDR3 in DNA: TGTGCCACCAGCTCGGGACAGGGACAAGCTTTCTTT.